The T cell receptor (beta chain) under discussion was sequenced for a study of cytomegalovirus exposure and HLA in healthy donors. With 60 Vbeta and 13 Jbeta primers, the PCR was carried out. Measured with immunoSEQ multiplex PCR; TCRdb has only the in-frame clones, and not every one. The data hold roughly 98,000 clones, with approximately 75% observed a single time. The CDR3 totals 15 residues. Germline values: CDR1 SGDLS, CDR2 YYNGEE. V gave up 4 bases and J gave up 15 bases; unmatched junction bases: 19. Sampled while nominally healthy, donors likely had unrecorded immune exposures. Comments on this clone: Antigen specificity is unknown.

Study-level results: HLA restriction was apparent for most CMV-associated TCR beta chains in a later analysis.

The clonotype originates from a female donor in good health and CMV-seropositive. Sequencing used PBMCs. V usage is TRBV9 and J usage is TRBJ2-1; 7 nucleotides agree with TRBD2. The CDR3 loop reads CASSTGTLGGDQPFF. The CDR3 DNA follows: TGTGCCAGCAGCACCGGGACGCTGGGGGGGGACCAGCCGTTCTTC.